These 30 T cell receptor beta chains originate from one sample sequenced in a study of cytomegalovirus exposure and HLA in healthy donors. This PCR relied on a set of 60 Vbeta primers and 13 Jbeta primers. Data came from immunoSEQ multiplex PCR; TCRdb stores just in-frame clones and leaves some out. The table records roughly 140,000 clones, roughly 65% of them present only once. Sequencing input: PBMCs. These receptors all come from a man aged 55 to 70 in good health and CMV-seronegative.

This clone was counted between two and nine times. The chain combines TRBV5-4 with TRBJ2-3, with 10 nucleotides matching TRBD2. This CDR3 is built from 16 residues. Trimming removed 4 bases from V and 4 bases from J; junction bases left unmatched: 9. Germline loops: CDR1 SGHNT, CDR2 YYREEE (reference sequence). The chain's CDR3 is CASSPRLAGVADTQYF. The CDR3 nucleotides are TGTGCCAGCAGCCCCCGTCTAGCGGGAGTTGCAGATACGCAGTATTTT.

This CDR3 reads CASSWDTLYGYTF. The CDR3 nucleotides read TGCGCCAGCAGCTGGGACACCCTCTATGGCTACACCTTC. The chain carries TRBV5-1 and TRBJ1-2; a weak D match, TRBD1 (6 bases). Between the trimmed V and J ends, which lost 3 bases and 4 bases, there was a span of 10 bases. This CDR3 has 13 amino acids. Germline V lookup: CDR1 SGHRS, CDR2 YFSETQ.

The chain carries TRBV5-4 and TRBJ2-1, with 8 nucleotides matching TRBD2. Germline-derived CDR1 and CDR2 are SGHNT and YYREEE (reference sequence). The CDR3 length is 16 residues. J gave up 7 bases and V 4 bases, and 13 bases lay outside the gene matches. The CDR3 is CASSIQAGVEYNEQFF. CDR3 coding DNA: TGTGCCAGCAGCATCCAAGCGGGAGTAGAATATAATGAGCAGTTCTTC. The entire variable domain, with the rest obtained from reference TRBV5-4 and TRBJ2-1, is as follows: ETGVTQSPTHLIKTRGQQVTLRCSSQSGHNTVSWYQQALGQGPQFIFQYYREEENGRGNFPPRFSGLQFPNYSSELNVNALELDDSALYLCASSIQAGVEYNEQFFGPGTRLTVL.

The genes are TRBV21-1 and TRBJ2-2; TRBD1, the D gene given by the table, was not confirmed from the DNA. TRBV21-1 is an annotated pseudogene. The CDR3 extends over 15 amino acids. The CDR3: CASGPDRKDTGELFF. In nucleotides, the CDR3 is TGTGCCAGCGGGCCGGACAGGAAGGACACCGGGGAGCTGTTTTTT.

The chain has TRBV6-6 and TRBJ1-1, with D tentatively TRBD1 (5 bases). Trimming took 8 bases from V and 4 from J, leaving 17 bases between them. Germline V gene data show CDR1 as MNHNY and CDR2 as SVGAGI (reference sequence). The CDR3 consists of 14 residues. The CDR3 sequence: CASCSGGTSTEAFF. The CDR3 coding sequence is TGTGCCAGCTGTTCGGGGGGAACGTCCACTGAAGCTTTCTTT.

The chain recombines TRBV4-2 with TRBJ2-2; D perhaps matches TRBD1 (6 bases). The CDR3 sequence is 15 residues long. Trimming pared 4 bases from V and 1 base from J, leaving 10 bases between. Germline V gene sequence: CDR1 LGHNA, CDR2 YNFKEQ. CDR3 coding DNA: TGTGCCAGCAGCCCCTGGACAGTGAACACCGGGGAGCTGTTTTTT. Translated: CASSPWTVNTGELFF.

The CDR3 spells CASSSLSRDRDPHRETQYF. The CDR3 bases are TGTGCCAGCAGTAGCCTATCCCGGGACAGGGATCCCCACCGAGAGACCCAGTACTTC. The V call is TRBV28, the J call TRBJ2-5; 9 nucleotides agree with TRBD1. Per the germline V gene, CDR1 is MDHEN and CDR2 is SYDVKM. The CDR3 consists of 19 residues. J lost 4 bases, V lost 5 bases, and 20 bases had no gene match.

This chain connects TRBV7-2 to TRBJ1-5, with D unresolved. V lost 5 bases, J lost 6 bases, and 17 bases lay in between. This CDR3 has 15 amino acids. From germline, CDR1 is SGHTA and CDR2 FQGNSA. The CDR3 here is CASSIDQAMRQPQHF. The CDR3 bases are TGTGCCAGCAGCATCGACCAGGCGATGCGTCAGCCCCAGCATTTT.

The rearrangement uses TRBV5-8 and TRBJ2-7; D not certain. Germline CDR1 is SGHTS and CDR2 is YDEGEE. Trimming stripped 0 bases from V and 5 bases from J, with 15 bases between. The CDR3 sequence is 15 residues long. CDR3 nucleotides: TGTGCCAGCAGCTTGGTAGCCGTATTAATGCACGAGCAGTACTTC. This sequence encodes CASSLVAVLMHEQYF. Drawing the rest from reference TRBV5-8 and TRBJ2-7, the complete variable domain is EAGVTQSPTHLIKTRGQQATLRCSPISGHTSVYWYQQALGLGLQFLLWYDEGEERNRGNFPPRFSGRQFPNYSSELNVNALELEDSALYLCASSLVAVLMHEQYFGPGTRLTVT.

The rearrangement links TRBV7-6 to TRBJ1-6; D not certain. Germline V gene data show CDR1 as SGHVS and CDR2 as FNYEAQ. The CDR3 has 11 residues. The ends were cut back, 7 bases at V and 7 bases at J, with 5 bases in the middle. CDR3 DNA: TGTGCCAGCACCGCGAATTCACCCCTCCACTTT. Its protein is CASTANSPLHF.

The table lists this clone with a count of one. The chain couples TRBV10-2 to TRBJ2-5, with 8 bases aligning to TRBD1. V was clipped by 6 bases and J by 1 base; unmatched bases: 19. The CDR3 runs 19 residues. The V gene's germline CDR1 is WSHSY and CDR2 SAAADI. In DNA form, the CDR3 reads TGCGCCAGCAGGCGATCCCGGACAGGGAGGTTTCTGATCCAAGAGACCCAGTACTTC. Its translation: CASRRSRTGRFLIQETQYF.

The V gene is TRBV6-1, the J gene TRBJ2-1, with 7 bases that match TRBD2. The CDR3 sequence is 13 residues long. Germline CDR1 MNHNS, CDR2 SASEGT. V trimming: 6 bases; J trimming: 6 bases; junction bases outside the gene matches: 5. For the CDR3, the DNA is TGTGCCAGCAGCTTGGGGAGGGCCAATGAGCAGTTCTTC. Translating it yields CASSLGRANEQFF.

The sample holds one count of this clone. The chain carries TRBV9 and TRBJ2-5; tentative D call: TRBD1 (6 bases). CDR3 length: 13 residues. Trimming stripped 4 bases from V and 3 bases from J, with 10 bases between. Per germline, CDR1 SGDLS and CDR2 YYNGEE. Written as DNA, the CDR3 is TGTGCCAGCAGCTCAGCAGGGGAAGAGACCCAGTACTTC. Translating it yields CASSSAGEETQYF.

The chain combines TRBV18 with TRBJ2-2; TRBD2 is a possible D gene (6 bases). Trimming removed 4 bases from V and 2 bases from J, with 11 bases in between. The CDR3 length is 15 residues. Germline V gene data show CDR1 as KGHSH and CDR2 as LQKENI. The CDR3 reads CASSRASANTGELFF. The CDR3 DNA is TGTGCCAGCTCACGGGCTAGCGCTAACACCGGGGAGCTGTTTTTT. Drawing the rest from reference TRBV18 and TRBJ2-2, the complete variable domain is NAGVMQNPRHLVRRRGQEARLRCSPMKGHSHVYWYRQLPEEGLKFMVYLQKENIIDESGMPKERFSAEFPKEGPSILRIQQVVRGDSAAYFCASSRASANTGELFFGEGSRLTVL.

This chain connects TRBV4-3 to TRBJ2-1; TRBD2 aligns across 10 bases. Germline V gene sequence: CDR1 LGHNA, CDR2 YSLEER. The CDR3 has 17 residues. The V segment lost 0 bases and the J segment 5 bases; nucleotides outside the gene matches: 7. CDR3 bases: TGCGCCAGCAGCCAAGAGCCCGGGACTAGCGCGGACAATGAGCAGTTCTTC. It encodes CASSQEPGTSADNEQFF.

The chain is built from TRBV7-9 and TRBJ1-3, with a possible D match to TRBD1 (6 bases). CDR1 is SEHNR and CDR2 is FQNEAQ in the germline V gene (reference sequence). The V end was cut by 5 bases, the J end by 0 bases, with 11 bases between. This CDR3 has 15 residues. The CDR3 nucleotides are TGTGCCAGCAGCCTCAGGGGTAACTCTGGAAACACCATATATTTT. Translated: CASSLRGNSGNTIYF.

V is TRBV5-1 and J is TRBJ1-2, with 11 bases fitting TRBD1. CDR1 and CDR2 from the germline V gene are SGHRS and YFSETQ. V was clipped by 4 bases and J by 11 bases; unmatched bases: 13. This CDR3 has 15 residues. CDR3 sequence: CASSPGLGDRGLYTF. CDR3 nucleotides: TGCGCCAGCAGCCCCGGTCTCGGGGACAGGGGGTTGTACACCTTC.

The chain employs TRBV7-3 and TRBJ2-1, with TRBD2 as a possible D gene (5 bases). Germline CDR1 SGHTA, CDR2 FQGTGA. V was clipped by 5 bases and J by 0 bases, with 8 bases between them. The CDR3 runs to 14 residues. CDR3 nucleotide sequence: TGTGCCAGCAGCCTAGGGAGCTCCTACAATGAGCAGTTCTTC. It yields the protein CASSLGSSYNEQFF.

The CDR3, as DNA: TGTGCCAGCAGCCCGCGACTCAATCAGCCCCAGCATTTT. It codes for CASSPRLNQPQHF. The V call is TRBV7-2, the J call TRBJ1-5, with D unresolved. The CDR3 covers 13 residues. The germline gives CDR1 SGHTA, CDR2 FQGNSA. V was shortened by 5 bases and J by 3 bases, with 8 bases between the two germline ends.

V and J are TRBV6-1 and TRBJ2-1, with 9 bases fitting TRBD2. The germline V gene encodes CDR1 MNHNS and CDR2 SASEGT. CDR3 length: 15 amino acids. The junction had 9 bases not matched to a gene; V was cut back by 5 bases and J by 7 bases. The CDR3, as DNA: TGTGCCAGCAGTCACCCGGGACTAGCCGAGAATGAGCAGTTCTTC. Translating it yields CASSHPGLAENEQFF.

The chain employs TRBV6-5 and TRBJ2-1, with 8 bases fitting TRBD2. The V and J ends lost 6 bases and 5 bases, in that order; junction bases with no gene match: 9. The CDR3 contains 15 residues. Germline V gene data show CDR1 as MNHEY and CDR2 as SVGAGI. CDR3 amino acids: CASRGPGRGNNEQFF. The CDR3, as DNA: TGTGCCAGCAGAGGACCCGGGAGGGGTAACAATGAGCAGTTCTTC.

V usage is TRBV11-2 and J usage is TRBJ2-7; D is uncertain. The germline V gene has CDR1 SGHAT and CDR2 FQNNGV. The CDR3 covers 17 residues. Trimming removed 3 bases from V and 4 bases from J, with 22 bases in between. CDR3 in DNA: TGTGCCAGCAGCTTGACCTTTTTGAGGCCCCCGTTATACGAGCAGTACTTC. Translation gives CASSLTFLRPPLYEQYF.

This clone was found a few times. The V and J genes are TRBV5-4 and TRBJ2-3; 7 bases are shared with TRBD1. From germline, CDR1 is SGHNT and CDR2 YYREEE (reference sequence). This CDR3 is 16 amino acids long. With 3 bases clipped from V and 5 bases from J, the junction kept 12 bases outside the gene matches. The CDR3 loop is CASSSNGDRVGDTQYF. Here the CDR3 DNA reads TGTGCCAGCAGCTCGAACGGAGACAGGGTTGGAGATACGCAGTATTTT. Filled out from reference TRBV5-4 and TRBJ2-3, the complete variable domain reads ETGVTQSPTHLIKTRGQQVTLRCSSQSGHNTVSWYQQALGQGPQFIFQYYREEENGRGNFPPRFSGLQFPNYSSELNVNALELDDSALYLCASSSNGDRVGDTQYFGPGTRLTVL.

The genes are TRBV6-1 and TRBJ1-6, with no clear D. Deletions cut 6 bases from V and 6 bases from J, with 12 bases between. CDR1 and CDR2 (germline): MNHNS, SASEGT. The CDR3 has 14 amino acids. This CDR3 reads CASSGLGVNSPLHF. In DNA, the CDR3 is TGTGCCAGCAGCGGACTCGGGGTTAATTCACCCCTCCACTTT.

The CDR3 nucleotides are TGTGCCAGCTCACCTCCAGACGGGACAGTCTCTGGGGCCAACGTCCTGACTTTC. The encoded protein is CASSPPDGTVSGANVLTF. J is TRBJ2-6 and V is TRBV18; 7 nucleotides match TRBD1. The CDR3 covers 18 residues. Germline loops: CDR1 KGHSH, CDR2 LQKENI. J gave up 0 bases and V 3 bases, and 8 bases lay outside the gene matches.

This chain links TRBV7-9 with TRBJ2-7, with D perhaps matching TRBD2 (7 bases). CDR1 and CDR2 from the germline V gene are SEHNR and FQNEAQ (reference sequence). This CDR3 is built from 17 residues. Trimming took off 5 bases at V and 3 bases at J, with 23 bases between the two ends. The CDR3 DNA sequence: TGTGCCAGCAGCCCTTATATGGGGGGGCAGCCAAGCTACGAGCAGTACTTC. Amino acids: CASSPYMGGQPSYEQYF.

The genes are TRBV9 and TRBJ2-2, with 14 nucleotides matching TRBD2. Looked up from germline, CDR1 is SGDLS and CDR2 is YYNGEE. The J segment lost 3 bases and the V segment lost 4 bases, leaving 2 bases of the junction unmatched. This CDR3 has 16 amino acids. CDR3 nucleotide sequence: TGTGCCAGCAGCCCGGGACTAGCGGGAGACACCGGGGAGCTGTTTTTT. Protein: CASSPGLAGDTGELFF.

V is TRBV6-6 and J is TRBJ2-5; possibly TRBD2 for D (6 bases). Germline V gene data show CDR1 as MNHNY and CDR2 as SVGAGI (reference sequence). V gave up 7 bases and J gave up 1 base, with 13 bases separating them. CDR3 length equals 14 residues. The CDR3 nucleotides are TGTGCCAGCACCGGCAGGGAGGTCCAAGAGACCCAGTACTTC. Translated: CASTGREVQETQYF.

This rearrangement joins TRBV6-1 to TRBJ1-1; TRBD1 matches at 9 bases. The CDR3 contains 15 residues. Germline V gene data show CDR1 as MNHNS and CDR2 as SASEGT. V lost 4 bases, J lost 5 bases, and 8 bases stayed unmatched. The CDR3 protein is CASSAGTGWWTEAFF. CDR3 DNA: TGTGCCAGCAGTGCCGGGACAGGGTGGTGGACTGAAGCTTTCTTT.

This chain links TRBV5-1 with TRBJ2-5; 9 bases agree with TRBD2. Germline values: CDR1 SGHRS, CDR2 YFSETQ. V was clipped by 4 bases and J by 2 bases; unmatched bases: 12. The CDR3 extends over 17 amino acids. CDR3 sequence reads: CASSTSPSGTLQETQYF. The DNA of the CDR3 is TGCGCCAGCAGCACCAGTCCTAGCGGGACCCTACAAGAGACCCAGTACTTC.